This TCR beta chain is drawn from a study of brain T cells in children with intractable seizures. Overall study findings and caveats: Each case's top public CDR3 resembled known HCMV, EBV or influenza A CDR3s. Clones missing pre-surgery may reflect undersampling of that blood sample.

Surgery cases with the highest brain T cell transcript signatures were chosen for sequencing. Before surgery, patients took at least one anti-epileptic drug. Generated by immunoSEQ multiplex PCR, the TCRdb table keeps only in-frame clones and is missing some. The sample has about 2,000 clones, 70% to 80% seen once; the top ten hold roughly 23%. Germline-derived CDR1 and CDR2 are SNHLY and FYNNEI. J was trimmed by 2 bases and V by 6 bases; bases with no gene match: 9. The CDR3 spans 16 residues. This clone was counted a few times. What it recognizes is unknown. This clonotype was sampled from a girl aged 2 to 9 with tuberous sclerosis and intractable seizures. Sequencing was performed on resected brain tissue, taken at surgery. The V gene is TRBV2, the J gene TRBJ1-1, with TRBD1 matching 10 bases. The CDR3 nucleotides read TGTGCCAGCAGGAATACCCGGGACAGGGGCAACACTGAAGCTTTCTTT. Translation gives CASRNTRDRGNTEAFF.